This T cell receptor (beta chain) was obtained from a study of response to subunit inactivated influenza vaccine. TCRdb reanalysed the RT-PCR reads using MiXCR and keeps one entry per CDR3 protein. The profile shows about half a million distinct CDR3 sequences, 6.5% to 8% of them singletons. Notes on this clonotype: As yet, its antigen is unknown.

General study findings and limits: Authors suggested each seasonal influenza vaccination recruits few new T cells.

V trimming: 8 bases; J trimming: 0 bases; junction bases outside the gene matches: 10. This CDR3 has 16 amino acids. The chain links TRBV5-3 to TRBJ2-2, with TRBD2 matching 7 bases. TRBV5-3 carries the ORF label, with uncertain function. The sequencing used PBMCs from blood, collected around 2 years after vaccination. The clonotype comes from a man between 50 and 69 years old who received an inactivated influenza vaccine. This CDR3 reads CASRPAGVSNTGELFF. In DNA, the CDR3 is TGTGCCAGTAGACCCGCGGGGGTCTCGAACACCGGGGAGCTGTTTTTT.